This entry features one T cell receptor beta chain sequence. A quantity of roughly 0.5 to 1 ug RNA underwent reverse transcription using random hexamers. Amplification of TCR beta CDR3 used immunoSEQ multiplex PCR across 54 Vbeta and 13 Jbeta. TCRdb redid the calling of the immunoSEQ multiplex PCR reads with MiXCR, one entry per CDR3 protein. The table lists approximately 210,000 distinct CDR3 sequences, about 94% of them singletons. CDR3 length: 16 residues. Trimming pared 3 bases from V and 9 bases from J, leaving 18 bases between. The germline CDR1 and CDR2 sequences are MGHDK and SYGVNS. This entry comes from a study of CD8 T cells in Susac syndrome.

V gene TRBV25-1 combines with J gene TRBJ1-6, with D possibly matching TRBD1 (6 bases). The sequenced sample consisted of CD4+ T cells from PBMCs. This sequence was found in a human donor with Susac syndrome. This chain's CDR3 is CASSDGLKGGTSPLHF. In DNA form, the CDR3 reads TGTGCCAGCAGTGATGGCCTTAAGGGGGGCACTTCACCCCTCCACTTT. Full variable domain (missing parts from reference TRBV25-1 and TRBJ1-6): EADIYQTPRYLVIGTGKKITLECSQTMGHDKMYWYQQDPGMELHLIHYSYGVNSTEKGDLSSESTVSRIRTEHFPLTLESARPSHTSQYLCASSDGLKGGTSPLHFGNGTRLTVT.